Sequencing of this T cell receptor (beta chain) was carried out in a study of blood T cell repertoires in COVID-19. Study background: Samples of COVID-19 (acute and convalescent) were obtained from the United States, Italy and Spain. T cells, B-cell-depleted T cells, or PBMCs supplied cDNA or gDNA.

Per the authors' pipeline: Reference gene primers were amplified, and this amplification served to estimate nucleated cell counts. This table comes from immunoSEQ multiplex PCR, and its TCRdb copy is limited to in-frame clones, with some not included. The V and J calls and the clone size are those of that table, but D and trimming were determined from the DNA. The sample holds roughly 100,000 clones, around 82% seen once. V was shortened by 4 bases and J by 5 bases, with 15 bases between the two germline ends. The CDR3 totals 15 residues. Germline V CDR1 and CDR2: SGDLS, YYNGEE. This rearrangement joins TRBV9 to TRBJ2-2; weak D call: TRBD1 (5 bases). The sequence was collected from a human donor in a cohort sampled during active or convalescent COVID-19. Sequencing was carried out using peripheral blood. DNA for the CDR3: TGTGCCAGCAGCCCATCTCCCAGGGCTACCGGGGAGCTGTTTTTT. Its translation: CASSPSPRATGELFF.